This T cell receptor beta chain is drawn from a study of shared clonotypes between healthy human individuals. Overall study results and limits: Across subsets, estimated richness was generally greater for naive than for memory populations.

Into CD45RA+ naive and CD45RA-negative memory subsets, the CD4+ cells were split. A note on this clone: The antigen is undetermined.

V lost 0 bases and J 4 bases, leaving 9 bases between the germline ends. In germline, CDR1 is SGHRS, CDR2 YFSETQ. This CDR3 region has 14 residues. At the deep level, the assay was run. Replicate sorted-subset PCRs were loaded with roughly 200 ng DNA, about 30,000 T cell genomes. Using immunoSEQ multiplex PCR, the repertoire was profiled, and TCRdb retains in-frame clones only, with some absent. The data show approximately 980,000 clones, 70% to 85% seen once. This chain links TRBV5-1 with TRBJ2-3; D gene ambiguous. This TCR came from a young man in good health. Source material: memory CD4+ T cells sorted from blood. Subset here: CD45RA-negative fraction. DNA for the CDR3: TGCGCCAGCAGCTTGGATCAGGCGGCAGATACGCAGTATTTT. Translated: CASSLDQAADTQYF.